Detailed here is one T cell receptor beta chain. This clonotype has ten or more counts. The antigen it recognizes is unknown. No base quality information exists; no much larger clone differs at one position. The data originate from a study of Graves' ophthalmopathy and Graves' hyperthyroidism (dated by TCRdb to the late 2010s). Background for the entire study: Peripheral blood was collected at initial diagnosis, before any treatment. Following sample collection, hyperthyroidism patients were given methimazole at a starting dose of 30 mg daily, and ophthalmopathy patients were given high-dose intravenous methylprednisolone. In about six hyperthyroidism patients, the T-cell repertoires found in thyroid tissue were compared with those found in blood. A discovery set of 95 to 100 patients (roughly 41 ophthalmopathy, some 58 stable hyperthyroidism) was enrolled to explore V-J signatures distinguishing ophthalmopathy from hyperthyroidism. For independent validation, a separate cohort was made up of roughly 19 hyperthyroidism patients plus 17 patients who later progressed from hyperthyroidism to ophthalmopathy. In total, approximately 140 blood samples were TCR-sequenced: some 43 ophthalmopathy, some 75 hyperthyroidism and some 17 hyperthyroidism-to-ophthalmopathy patients. The study used signatures of the TCR beta repertoire to tell Graves' ophthalmopathy apart from Graves' hyperthyroidism and to predict which patients would progress to ophthalmopathy. The roughly 90 discovery patients were divided at random into training and test sets in a 7:3 ratio.

The CDR3 holds 14 amino acids from the cysteine to the phenylalanine. Of the read, only the CDR3 DNA is kept; its 42 bases are in frame from base 1. The germline V gene supplies CDR1 MNHEY and CDR2 SVGEGT. V gives up 1 base and J gives up 0 bases, and the segment between their germline ends measures 6 bases. Hyperthyroidism was defined as stable when no progression to ophthalmopathy occurred within 18 months of follow-up. The hyperthyroidism patients were 18 to 65 years old and newly diagnosed, with a disease duration of less than 2 months. Anyone with other autoimmune diseases, uncontrolled infections, pregnancy or lactation was excluded from the study. Diagnosis relied on clinical symptoms, serum thyroxine, TRAb, thyroid ultrasound and orbital computed tomography. Ficoll-Paque density gradient centrifugation was used to isolate PBMCs from around 10 ml of fresh peripheral blood. Total RNA was extracted with Trizol reagent and quality-checked on an Agilent 2100 Bioanalyzer.

Study-level results and caveats: In validation, the model predicted ophthalmopathy progression with about 64% sensitivity and 72.22% specificity; fewer than 15 predicted patients were CT-confirmed with GO in a median of about 6.2 months. Ophthalmopathy was separated from stable hyperthyroidism by the 13-signature model with around 88% sensitivity and less than 82% specificity in cross-validation and with 80%/75% in the test set. Sample size was not statistically predetermined, and group allocation was not concealed from the investigators. Among expanded thyroid clonotypes with frequency above 0.001, most also showed up in blood, which suggests that blood repertoires may reflect the thyroid immune response.

TCR beta CDR3 regions were amplified from RNA transcripts for repertoire sequencing. HTBI primers and the Qiagen OneStep RT-PCR kit were used in a first-round RT-PCR, which was followed by a second-round multiplex PCR, size selection and purification. The libraries underwent paired-end sequencing with 100 bp reads on an Illumina HiSeq2000. Concerning the study's data processing: Reads were processed with SOAPnuke, discarding reads with adapters, uncalled bases, mean Phred below 15, or no exact constant-primer or identifier match. COPE v1.2.5 was used to merge high-quality paired reads. Each unique nucleotide sequence was defined as a clonotype, and clonotypes were aligned to IMGT TRB V, D and J references with MiTCR v1.1. The analysis was limited to V-J combinations with a frequency above 0.0001, which together covered 99% to 99.2% of repertoires. For each V-J combination, a TCR clonal expansion and chaos score was defined as F50 clonal expansion divided by the chaos observed in the TCRdist matrix. Welch's t-statistics and random forest were used to narrow the features down to around 12 V-J combinations, which were then fed into a naive Bayes classifier. Thyroid-blood repertoire similarity was quantified with the Morisita-Horn index. TCRdb reworked the public reads: Q25 trimming with fastp, MiXCR clone assembly, productive beta chains retained. One record per CDR3 amino acid sequence lists the most common genes and DNA. The V and J calls come from TCRdb's annotation, not from the publication. This sample holds hundreds of thousands of distinct CDR3 sequences; 15% were observed only once. The ten largest account for roughly 7% of the sample.

The chain joins TRBV6-2 or TRBV6-3 to TRBJ1-1; the D gene remains uncertain. The sequenced sample was peripheral blood. The receptor comes from a woman younger than 35 with stable Graves' hyperthyroidism. Donor details come from another sample of the same person, matched by shared clones. The sequenced DNA: TGTGCCAGCAGTTACTTACAGTTGAACACTGAAGCTTTCTTT. Its protein is CASSYLQLNTEAFF.